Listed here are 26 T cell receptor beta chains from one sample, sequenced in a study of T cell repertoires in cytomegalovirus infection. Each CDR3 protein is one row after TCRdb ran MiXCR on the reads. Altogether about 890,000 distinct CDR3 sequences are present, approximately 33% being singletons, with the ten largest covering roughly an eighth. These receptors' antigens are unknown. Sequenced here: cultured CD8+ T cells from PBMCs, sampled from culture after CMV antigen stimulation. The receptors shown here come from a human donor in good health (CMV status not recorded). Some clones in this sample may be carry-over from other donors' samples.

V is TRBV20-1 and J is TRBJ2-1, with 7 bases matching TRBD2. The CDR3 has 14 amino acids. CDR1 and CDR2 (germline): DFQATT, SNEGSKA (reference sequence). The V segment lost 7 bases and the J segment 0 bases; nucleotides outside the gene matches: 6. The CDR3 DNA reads TGCAGTGTGGGCGGGGGACCCTCCTACAATGAGCAGTTCTTC. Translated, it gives CSVGGGPSYNEQFF.

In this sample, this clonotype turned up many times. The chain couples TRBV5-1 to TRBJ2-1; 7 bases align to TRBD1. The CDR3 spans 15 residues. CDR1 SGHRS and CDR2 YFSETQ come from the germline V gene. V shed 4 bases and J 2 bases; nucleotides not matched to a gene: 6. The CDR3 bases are TGCGCCAGCAGCCCCTTGACAGGGCCCTACAATGAGCAGTTCTTC. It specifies CASSPLTGPYNEQFF.

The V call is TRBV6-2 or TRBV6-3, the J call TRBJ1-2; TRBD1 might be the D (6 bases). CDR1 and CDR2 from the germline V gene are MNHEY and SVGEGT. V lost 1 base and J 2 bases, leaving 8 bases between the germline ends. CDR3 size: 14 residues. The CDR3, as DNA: TGTGCCAGCAGTTACTGGACAGTCAACTATGGCTACACCTTC. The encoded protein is CASSYWTVNYGYTF.

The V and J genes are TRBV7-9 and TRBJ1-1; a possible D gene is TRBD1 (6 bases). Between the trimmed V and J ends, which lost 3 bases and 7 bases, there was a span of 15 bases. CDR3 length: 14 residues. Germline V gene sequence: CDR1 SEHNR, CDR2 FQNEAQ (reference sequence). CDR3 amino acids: CASSFFEQGNEAFF. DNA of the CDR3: TGTGCCAGCAGCTTTTTCGAACAGGGCAATGAAGCTTTCTTT.

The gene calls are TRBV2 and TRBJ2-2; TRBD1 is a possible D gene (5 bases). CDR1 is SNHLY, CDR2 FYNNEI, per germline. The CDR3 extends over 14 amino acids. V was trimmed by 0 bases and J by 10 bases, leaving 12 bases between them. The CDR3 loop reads CASSEATDIEELFF. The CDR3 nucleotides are TGTGCCAGCAGTGAAGCGACAGATATAGAGGAGCTGTTTTTT. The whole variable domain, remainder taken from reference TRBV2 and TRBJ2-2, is EPEVTQTPSHQVTQMGQEVILRCVPISNHLYFYWYRQILGQKVEFLVSFYNNEISEKSEIFDDQFSVERPDGSNFTLKIRSTKLEDSAMYFCASSEATDIEELFFGEGSRLTVL.

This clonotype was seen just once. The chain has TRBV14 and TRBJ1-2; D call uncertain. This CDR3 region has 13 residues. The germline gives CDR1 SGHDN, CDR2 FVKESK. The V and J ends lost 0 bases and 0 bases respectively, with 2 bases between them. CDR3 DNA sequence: TGTGCCAGCAGCCAAGACGCTAACTATGGCTACACCTTC. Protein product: CASSQDANYGYTF.

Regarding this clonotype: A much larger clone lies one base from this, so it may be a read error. CDR3 nucleotides: TGTGCCAGCAGCGCGGATTGGCCTGGTGGCTCTGGAAACACCATATATTTT. Its protein product is CASSADWPGGSGNTIYF. The chain carries TRBV7-8 and TRBJ1-3; D gene uncertain. The CDR3 sequence is 17 residues long. Germline V gene sequence: CDR1 SGHVS, CDR2 FQNEAQ. V shed 5 bases and J shed 0 bases, with 17 bases lying between them.

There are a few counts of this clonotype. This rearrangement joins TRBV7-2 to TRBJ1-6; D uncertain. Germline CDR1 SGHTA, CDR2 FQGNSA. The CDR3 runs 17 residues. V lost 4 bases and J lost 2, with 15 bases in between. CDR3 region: CASSSRIHITYNSPLHF. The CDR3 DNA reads TGTGCCAGCAGCTCCCGAATCCATATTACCTATAATTCACCCCTCCACTTT.

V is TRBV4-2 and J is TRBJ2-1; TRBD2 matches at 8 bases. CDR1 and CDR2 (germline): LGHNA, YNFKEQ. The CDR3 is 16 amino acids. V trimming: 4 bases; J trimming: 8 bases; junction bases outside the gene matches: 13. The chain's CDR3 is CASSLLTGGAPDEQFF. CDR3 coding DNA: TGTGCCAGCAGCCTCTTGACGGGGGGGGCCCCCGATGAGCAGTTCTTC.

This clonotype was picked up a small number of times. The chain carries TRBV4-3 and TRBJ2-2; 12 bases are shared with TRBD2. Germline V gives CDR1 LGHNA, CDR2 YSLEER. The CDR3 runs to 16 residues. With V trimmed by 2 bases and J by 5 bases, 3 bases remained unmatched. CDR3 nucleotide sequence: TGCGCCAGCAGCCAATCTCTAGCGGGGGGGACCGGGGAGCTGTTTTTT. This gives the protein CASSQSLAGGTGELFF.

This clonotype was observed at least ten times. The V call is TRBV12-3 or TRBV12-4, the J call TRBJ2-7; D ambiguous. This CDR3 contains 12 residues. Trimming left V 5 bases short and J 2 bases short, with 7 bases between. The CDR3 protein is CASSPQPYEQYF. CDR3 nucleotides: TGTGCCAGCAGTCCCCAGCCCTACGAGCAGTACTTC.

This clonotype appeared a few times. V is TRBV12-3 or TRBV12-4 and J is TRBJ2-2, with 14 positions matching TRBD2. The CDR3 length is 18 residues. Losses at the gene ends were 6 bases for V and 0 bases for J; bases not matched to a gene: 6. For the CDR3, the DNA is TGTGCCAGCAGCCCTGGGACTAGCGGGGGACCGAACACCGGGGAGCTGTTTTTT. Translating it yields CASSPGTSGGPNTGELFF.

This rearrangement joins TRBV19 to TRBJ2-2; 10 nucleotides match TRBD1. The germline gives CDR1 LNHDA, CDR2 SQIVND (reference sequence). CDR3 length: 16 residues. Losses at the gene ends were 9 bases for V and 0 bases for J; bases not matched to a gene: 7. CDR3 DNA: TGTGCCAGCGTTCTGACAGGGGGCTCGAACACCGGGGAGCTGTTTTTT. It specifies CASVLTGGSNTGELFF.

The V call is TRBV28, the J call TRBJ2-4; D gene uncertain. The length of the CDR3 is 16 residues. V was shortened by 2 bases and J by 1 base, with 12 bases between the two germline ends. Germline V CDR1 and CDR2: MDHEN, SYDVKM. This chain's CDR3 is CASSLRWNAAKNIQYF. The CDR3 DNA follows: TGTGCCAGCAGTTTACGGTGGAACGCGGCCAAAAACATTCAGTACTTC.

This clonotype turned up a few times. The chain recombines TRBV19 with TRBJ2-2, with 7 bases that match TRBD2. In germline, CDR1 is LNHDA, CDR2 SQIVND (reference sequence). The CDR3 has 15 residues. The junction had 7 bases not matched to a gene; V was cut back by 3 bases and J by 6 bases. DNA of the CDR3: TGTGCCAGTAGTATGGGAGGGACTATGGCCGGGGAGCTGTTTTTT. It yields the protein CASSMGGTMAGELFF.

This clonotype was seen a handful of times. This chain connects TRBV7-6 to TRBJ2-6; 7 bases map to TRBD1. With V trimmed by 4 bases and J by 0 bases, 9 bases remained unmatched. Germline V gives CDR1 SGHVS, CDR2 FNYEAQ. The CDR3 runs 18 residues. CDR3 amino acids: CASSSTGTSFSGANVLTF. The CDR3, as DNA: TGTGCCAGCAGCTCGACAGGGACCTCTTTCTCTGGGGCCAACGTCCTGACTTTC.

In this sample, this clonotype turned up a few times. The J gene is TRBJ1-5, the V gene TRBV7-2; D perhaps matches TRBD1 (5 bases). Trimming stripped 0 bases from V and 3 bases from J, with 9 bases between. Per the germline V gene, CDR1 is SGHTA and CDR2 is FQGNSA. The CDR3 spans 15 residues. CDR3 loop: CASSLAGRDNQPQHF. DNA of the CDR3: TGTGCCAGCAGCTTAGCAGGCAGGGACAATCAGCCCCAGCATTTT.

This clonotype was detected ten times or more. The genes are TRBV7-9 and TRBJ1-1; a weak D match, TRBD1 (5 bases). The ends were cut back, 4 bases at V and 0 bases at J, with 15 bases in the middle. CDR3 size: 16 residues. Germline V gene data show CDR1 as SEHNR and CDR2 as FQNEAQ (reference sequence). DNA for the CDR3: TGTGCCAGCAGCTCCTCGACAGCAGCGTTGAACACTGAAGCTTTCTTT. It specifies CASSSSTAALNTEAFF.

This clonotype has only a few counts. CDR3 amino acids: CATRGTGDYGYTF. CDR3 DNA: TGTGCCACCAGGGGGACAGGGGATTATGGCTACACCTTC. This sequence joins TRBV15 and TRBJ1-2, with 10 nucleotides matching TRBD1. Germline V gives CDR1 LNHNV, CDR2 YYDKDF (reference sequence). CDR3 length equals 13 residues. Trimming cost V 6 bases and J 5 bases; bases outside gene matches: 3. Based on the CDR3 plus reference TRBV15 and TRBJ1-2, the full variable domain is DAMVIQNPRYQVTQFGKPVTLSCSQTLNHNVMYWYQQKSSQAPKLLFHYYDKDFNNEADTPDNFQSRRPNTSFCFLDIRSPGLGDTAMYLCATRGTGDYGYTFGSGTRLTVV.

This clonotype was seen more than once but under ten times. The DNA of the CDR3 is TGTGCCAGCAGTTATCGGGTGGAGATCCCGTTCAATGAGCAGTTCTTC. It encodes CASSYRVEIPFNEQFF. The chain recombines TRBV6-6 with TRBJ2-1; D not resolved. V lost 3 bases, J lost 6 bases, and 18 bases lay in between. The CDR3 consists of 16 residues. The germline V gene has CDR1 MNHNY and CDR2 SVGAGI (reference sequence).

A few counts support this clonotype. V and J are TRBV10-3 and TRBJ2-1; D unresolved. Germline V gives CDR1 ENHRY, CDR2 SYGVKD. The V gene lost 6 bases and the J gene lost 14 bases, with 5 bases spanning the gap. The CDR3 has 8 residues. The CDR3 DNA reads TGTGCCATCAGAACCGAGTTCTTC. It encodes CAIRTEFF.

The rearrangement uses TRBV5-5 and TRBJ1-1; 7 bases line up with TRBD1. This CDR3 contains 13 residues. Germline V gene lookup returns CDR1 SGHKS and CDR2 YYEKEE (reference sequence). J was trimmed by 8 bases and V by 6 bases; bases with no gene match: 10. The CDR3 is CASTPRGGVEAFF. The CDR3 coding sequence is TGTGCCAGCACCCCCAGGGGGGGGGTCGAAGCTTTCTTT.

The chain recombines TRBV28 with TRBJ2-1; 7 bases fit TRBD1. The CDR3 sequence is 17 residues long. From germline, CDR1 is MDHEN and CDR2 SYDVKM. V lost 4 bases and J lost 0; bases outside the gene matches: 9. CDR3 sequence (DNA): TGTGCCAGCAGTTCAAACCTACAGGGGTTCTCCTACAATGAGCAGTTCTTC. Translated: CASSSNLQGFSYNEQFF.

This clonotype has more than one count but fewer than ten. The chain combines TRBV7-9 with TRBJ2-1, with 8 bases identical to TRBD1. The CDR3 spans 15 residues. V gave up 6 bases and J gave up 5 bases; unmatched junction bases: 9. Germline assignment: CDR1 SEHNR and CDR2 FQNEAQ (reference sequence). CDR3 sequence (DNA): TGTGCCAGCAGGTTCGGGACAGGCCTAAACAATGAGCAGTTCTTC. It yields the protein CASRFGTGLNNEQFF.

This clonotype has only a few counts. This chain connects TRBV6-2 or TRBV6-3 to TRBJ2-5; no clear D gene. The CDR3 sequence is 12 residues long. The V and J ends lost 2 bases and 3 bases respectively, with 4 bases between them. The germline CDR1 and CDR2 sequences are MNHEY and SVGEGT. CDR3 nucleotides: TGTGCCAGCAGTTACCCAGAAGAGACCCAGTACTTC. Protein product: CASSYPEETQYF.

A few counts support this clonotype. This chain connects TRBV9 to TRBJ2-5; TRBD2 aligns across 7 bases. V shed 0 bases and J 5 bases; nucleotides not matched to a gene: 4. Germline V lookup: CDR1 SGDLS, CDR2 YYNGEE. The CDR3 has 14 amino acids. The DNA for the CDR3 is TGTGCCAGCAGCGTAGGGGGGGGAAGGGAGACCCAGTACTTC. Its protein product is CASSVGGGRETQYF.